The 25 T cell receptor beta chains reported below all come from one sample, sequenced in a study of T cell responses to AZD1222 COVID-19 vaccine. Some clones are missing from TCRdb's copy, which holds only in-frame ones; the method was immunoSEQ multiplex PCR. The table includes 95,000 to 110,000 clones, around nine tenths detected once. Sequenced material: peripheral blood, taken 28 days after the second AZD1222 dose. The receptors stem from an adult who received the AZD1222 COVID-19 vaccine.

The chain couples TRBV11-1 to TRBJ2-7; D gene ambiguous. The V end was cut by 1 base, the J end by 0 bases, with 10 bases between. Germline values: CDR1 SGHAT, CDR2 FQDESV (reference sequence). This CDR3 has 15 residues. CDR3 sequence: CASSLVGRNSYEQYF. The CDR3 nucleotides are TGTGCCAGCAGCTTAGTCGGCAGGAACTCCTACGAGCAGTACTTC.

V gene TRBV9 combines with J gene TRBJ1-1; 9 bases are shared with TRBD1. The CDR3 consists of 16 residues. V lost 0 bases, J lost 4 bases, and 7 bases stayed unmatched. Germline V gene lookup returns CDR1 SGDLS and CDR2 YYNGEE. CDR3 amino acids: CASSVGPGTGPTEAFF. CDR3 coding DNA: TGTGCCAGCAGCGTAGGTCCCGGGACAGGGCCCACTGAAGCTTTCTTT.

The chain uses TRBV18 and TRBJ2-1; 8 nucleotides agree with TRBD2. V was pared by 0 bases and J by 4 bases, with 5 bases of the junction left unmatched. CDR1 is KGHSH and CDR2 is LQKENI in the germline V gene. CDR3 size: 16 residues. CDR3: CASSPPNAGGYNEQFF. In nucleotides, the CDR3 is TGTGCCAGCTCACCACCGAACGCGGGGGGATACAATGAGCAGTTCTTC.

The rearrangement uses TRBV7-2 and TRBJ2-7; possibly TRBD1 or TRBD2 for D (5 bases each). The CDR3 has 15 residues. Germline CDR1 is SGHTA and CDR2 is FQGNSA. V was clipped by 4 bases and J by 2 bases, with 15 bases between them. This CDR3 is CASSSRGSHTYEQYF. The CDR3 DNA reads TGTGCCAGCAGCTCCCGGGGCTCTCATACCTACGAGCAGTACTTC.

This clone was seen a handful of times. The rearrangement links TRBV5-1 to TRBJ1-5; D is unresolved. With 0 bases removed from V and 4 bases from J, the gap between germline ends came to 11 bases. This CDR3 contains 15 residues. The V gene's germline CDR1 is SGHRS and CDR2 YFSETQ. Here the CDR3 DNA reads TGCGCCAGCAGCTTGGACTACAGTAGTAATCAGCCCCAGCATTTT. Translating it yields CASSLDYSSNQPQHF.

This clone has only a few counts. The chain's CDR3 is CAWGGQRPNSPLHF. DNA for the CDR3: TGTGCCTGGGGGGGACAGCGACCAAATTCACCCCTCCACTTT. This chain links TRBV30 with TRBJ1-6; TRBD1 matches at 7 bases. The CDR3 is made up of 14 amino acids. V lost 5 bases and J lost 7; bases outside the gene matches: 8. CDR1 is GTSNPN and CDR2 is SVGIG in the germline V gene (reference sequence).

The gene calls are TRBV5-1 and TRBJ2-7; 9 bases fit TRBD2. Germline V lookup: CDR1 SGHRS, CDR2 YFSETQ. The CDR3 runs 16 residues. Germline trimming cut 2 bases from V and 4 bases from J; bases unmatched to any gene: 10. This chain's CDR3 is CASSFSPSAGGYEQYF. DNA for the CDR3: TGCGCCAGCAGCTTCTCCCCTTCGGCGGGAGGGTACGAGCAGTACTTC.

The J gene is TRBJ2-1, the V gene TRBV30; 8 positions agree with TRBD1. CDR1 and CDR2 from the germline V gene are GTSNPN and SVGIG (reference sequence). V dropped 4 bases and J dropped 4; count of bases not matched to a gene: 6. CDR3 length equals 14 residues. The CDR3 region is CAWTPGDRYNEQFF. The CDR3 DNA reads as TGTGCCTGGACCCCCGGGGACAGGTACAATGAGCAGTTCTTC.

The chain joins TRBV6-5 to TRBJ1-5; maybe TRBD1 (5 bases). The length of the CDR3 is 15 residues. V was cut by 6 bases and J by 7 bases, with 19 bases left in between. Germline V lookup: CDR1 MNHEY, CDR2 SVGAGI. The CDR3 loop reads CASSPDAGEGQPQHF. The DNA of the CDR3 is TGTGCCAGCAGCCCGGACGCCGGGGAGGGGCAGCCCCAGCATTTT.

The chain joins TRBV11-2 to TRBJ2-3; 7 nucleotides match TRBD2. Germline trimming cut 1 base from V and 4 bases from J; bases unmatched to any gene: 8. The CDR3 totals 16 residues. The germline gives CDR1 SGHAT, CDR2 FQNNGV. The CDR3 DNA reads TGTGCCAGCAGCTTAGGGACGGGGGGACTTGCAGATACGCAGTATTTT. Protein product: CASSLGTGGLADTQYF.

The V gene is TRBV7-7, the J gene TRBJ2-7; unclear D gene. Germline CDR1 SSHAT, CDR2 FNYEAQ (reference sequence). Trimming cost V 1 base and J 2 bases, with 6 bases left between them. CDR3 size: 13 residues. The CDR3 bases are TGTGCCAGCAGCTTAGGCATAGCCTACGAGCAGTACTTC. Translation gives CASSLGIAYEQYF.

The gene calls are TRBV10-2 and TRBJ2-7; TRBD2 matches at 11 bases. Germline lookup yields CDR1 WSHSY and CDR2 SAAADI. The ends lost 10 bases at V and 4 bases at J; junction bases unmatched: 9. The CDR3 consists of 14 residues. The CDR3 bases are TGCGCCACCCGGACTAGCGGGTGGCAATACGAGCAGTACTTC. It codes for CATRTSGWQYEQYF.

V and J are TRBV25-1 and TRBJ1-2; D uncertain. The V and J ends lost 3 bases and 8 bases respectively, with 10 bases between them. Looked up from germline, CDR1 is MGHDK and CDR2 is SYGVNS. The CDR3 has 12 amino acids. CDR3 sequence (DNA): TGTGCCAGCAGTGACGTAAACTTGGGCTACACCTTC. Residues: CASSDVNLGYTF.

The CDR3 protein is CASSFTRGRSGVTGELFF. The CDR3 DNA reads TGTGCCAGCAGCTTCACTCGGGGGCGGAGTGGAGTTACCGGGGAGCTGTTTTTT. The chain is built from TRBV7-9 and TRBJ2-2; D possibly uses TRBD1 or TRBD2 (6 bases each). This CDR3 spans 18 amino acids. The V end was cut by 3 bases, the J end by 5 bases, with 22 bases between. Germline V gives CDR1 SEHNR, CDR2 FQNEAQ (reference sequence).

CDR3 amino acids: CASRLDSSNQPQHF. Here the CDR3 DNA reads TGTGCCAGCAGACTAGACTCAAGCAATCAGCCCCAGCATTTT. This rearrangement joins TRBV6-5 to TRBJ1-5; no firm D call. With 6 bases removed from V and 1 base from J, the gap between germline ends came to 10 bases. From germline, CDR1 is MNHEY and CDR2 SVGAGI. There are 14 residues in the CDR3.

V and J are TRBV9 and TRBJ1-2, with D unresolved. This CDR3 contains 16 residues. Germline CDR1 is SGDLS and CDR2 is YYNGEE. V lost 0 bases and J 7 bases, leaving 19 bases between the germline ends. For the CDR3, the DNA is TGTGCCAGCAGCGTAGCTAGCTTAGGAGGAAACGGTGGCTACACCTTC. It yields the protein CASSVASLGGNGGYTF.

CDR3 sequence reads: CASSQTSGRNRFF. CDR3 nucleotide sequence: TGCGCCAGCAGCCAGACTAGCGGGAGAAACCGGTTCTTC. The V call is TRBV5-1, the J call TRBJ2-1; 12 bases are a match to TRBD2. V gave up 4 bases and J gave up 15 bases; unmatched junction bases: 8. In germline, CDR1 is SGHRS, CDR2 YFSETQ. The length of the CDR3 is 13 residues.

The J gene is TRBJ1-4, the V gene TRBV19, with D perhaps matching TRBD1 (6 bases). Trimming stripped 5 bases from V and 4 bases from J, with 8 bases between. The CDR3 is 13 amino acids. Germline-derived CDR1 and CDR2 are LNHDA and SQIVND (reference sequence). CDR3 coding DNA: TGTGCCAGTAGTCGGACAGTTAATGAAAAACTGTTTTTT. Its translation is CASSRTVNEKLFF.

The V gene is TRBV10-3, the J gene TRBJ2-3; D could derive from TRBD1 or TRBD2 (7 bases each). Trimming removed 4 bases at V and 0 bases at J, with 17 bases between. Germline CDR1 ENHRY, CDR2 SYGVKD. The CDR3 runs 17 residues. In nucleotides, the CDR3 is TGTGCCATCAGTGTGAGCAGGGGGGGGGTTAGCACAGATACGCAGTATTTT. Translating it yields CAISVSRGGVSTDTQYF.

This clone was observed a few times. The chain combines TRBV7-2 with TRBJ2-4; D gene uncertain. The CDR3 is made up of 16 amino acids. Germline V CDR1 and CDR2: SGHTA, FQGNSA. V was clipped by 1 base and J by 0 bases, with 10 bases between them. CDR3 nucleotide sequence: TGTGCCAGCAGCTTAGATCCCCGACGAGCCAAAAACATTCAGTACTTC. This sequence encodes CASSLDPRRAKNIQYF.

The chain uses TRBV5-1 and TRBJ2-7, with 8 bases matching TRBD1. After removal of 1 base from V and 5 bases from J, the junction contained 8 bases not matched to a gene. This CDR3 has 15 residues. Germline CDR1 SGHRS, CDR2 YFSETQ. The CDR3 bases are TGCGCCAGCAGCTTGCCGCGACAGGGGTCTGACGAGCAGTACTTC. As protein: CASSLPRQGSDEQYF. Full variable domain (remainder filled in from reference TRBV5-1 and TRBJ2-7): KAGVTQTPRYLIKTRGQQVTLSCSPISGHRSVSWYQQTPGQGLQFLFEYFSETQRNKGNFPGRFSGRQFSNSRSEMNVSTLELGDSALYLCASSLPRQGSDEQYFGPGTRLTVT.

The chain links TRBV28 to TRBJ1-1; TRBD1 aligns across 8 bases. Germline V gives CDR1 MDHEN, CDR2 SYDVKM. This CDR3 has 15 residues. The trim removed 4 bases at V and 6 bases at J, leaving 10 bases unmatched. CDR3 coding DNA: TGTGCCAGCAGTTCTCAGGGGGCTGGTCCCGCTGAAGCTTTCTTT. Protein: CASSSQGAGPAEAFF. Full variable domain (outside the CDR3, taken from reference TRBV28 and TRBJ1-1): DVKVTQSSRYLVKRTGEKVFLECVQDMDHENMFWYRQDPGLGLRLIYFSYDVKMKEKGDIPEGYSVSREKKERFSLILESASTNQTSMYLCASSSQGAGPAEAFFGQGTRLTVV.

This chain links TRBV29-1 with TRBJ1-2, with D possibly matching TRBD1 (5 bases). CDR1 SQVTM and CDR2 ANQGSEA come from the germline V gene. The CDR3 is 11 residues long. V was clipped by 3 bases and J by 3 bases, with 5 bases between them. The DNA for the CDR3 is TGCAGCGTTGACAGGGACTATGGCTACACCTTC. Its protein product is CSVDRDYGYTF.

The genes are TRBV30 and TRBJ2-5; D not certain. CDR1 GTSNPN and CDR2 SVGIG come from the germline V gene (reference sequence). V gave up 5 bases and J gave up 2 bases, with 15 bases separating them. The CDR3 contains 14 residues. In DNA, the CDR3 is TGTGCCTGGGGTCCGGGCGAAGGGCAAGAGACCCAGTACTTC. Residues: CAWGPGEGQETQYF.

The chain joins TRBV28 to TRBJ2-1; 9 positions agree with TRBD1. V was pared by 3 bases and J by 7 bases, with 7 bases of the junction left unmatched. Looked up from germline, CDR1 is MDHEN and CDR2 is SYDVKM. CDR3 length: 15 amino acids. Written as DNA, the CDR3 is TGTGCCAGCAGTTTGGGGGACAGGGTGAGAAATGAGCAGTTCTTC. Its protein is CASSLGDRVRNEQFF.